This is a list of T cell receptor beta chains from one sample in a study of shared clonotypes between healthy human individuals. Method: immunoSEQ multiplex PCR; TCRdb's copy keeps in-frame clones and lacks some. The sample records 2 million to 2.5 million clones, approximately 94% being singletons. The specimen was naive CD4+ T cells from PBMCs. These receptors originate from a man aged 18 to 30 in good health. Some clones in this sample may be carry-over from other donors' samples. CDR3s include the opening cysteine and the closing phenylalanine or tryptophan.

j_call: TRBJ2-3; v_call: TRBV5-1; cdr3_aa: CASMSRGGLGGTDTQYF
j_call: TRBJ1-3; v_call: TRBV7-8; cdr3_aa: CASSLNRGARGNTIYF
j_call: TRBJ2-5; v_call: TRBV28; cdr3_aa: CASSPTQGRGGETQYF
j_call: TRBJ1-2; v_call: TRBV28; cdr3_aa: CASSDRRDRVAGYTF
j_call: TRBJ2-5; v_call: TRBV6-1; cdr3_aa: CASSEASFGGTQYF
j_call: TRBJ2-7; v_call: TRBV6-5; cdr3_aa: CASSYQRASSYEQYF
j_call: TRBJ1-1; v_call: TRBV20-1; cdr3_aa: CSAREFEAFF
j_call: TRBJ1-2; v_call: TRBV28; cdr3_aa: CASRAGARRGRSGYTF
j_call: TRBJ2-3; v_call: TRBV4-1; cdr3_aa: CASSQDSRGVTDTQYF
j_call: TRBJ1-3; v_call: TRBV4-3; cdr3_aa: CASSQVHSLSGNTIYF
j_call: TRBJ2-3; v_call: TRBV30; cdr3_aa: CAWSRDTQYF
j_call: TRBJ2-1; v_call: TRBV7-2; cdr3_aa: CASSSEGQGEQFF
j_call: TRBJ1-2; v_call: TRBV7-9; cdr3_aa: CASSLEFFGGQGTNYGYTF
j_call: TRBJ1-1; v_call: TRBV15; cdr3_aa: CATSIPGALEAFF
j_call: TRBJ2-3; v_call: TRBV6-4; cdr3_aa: CASHRGRFSSTDTQYF
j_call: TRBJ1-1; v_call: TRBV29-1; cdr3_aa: CSVALKITPNTEAFF
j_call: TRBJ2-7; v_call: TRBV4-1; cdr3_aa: CASSPYPIRTSGYEQYF
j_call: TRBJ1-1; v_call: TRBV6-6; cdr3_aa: CASSYSSDLAEAFF
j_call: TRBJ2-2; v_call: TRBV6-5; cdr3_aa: CATYDRDNTGELFF
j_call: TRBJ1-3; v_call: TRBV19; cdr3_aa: CASRGWNTIYF
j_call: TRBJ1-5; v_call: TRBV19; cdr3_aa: CASSPGQGGRNQPQHF
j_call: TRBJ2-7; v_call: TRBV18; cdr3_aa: CASSPGVGGDEQYF
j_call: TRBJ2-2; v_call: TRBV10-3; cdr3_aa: CATHGQGGTGELFF
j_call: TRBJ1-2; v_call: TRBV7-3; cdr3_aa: CASSSDPSRYGYTF
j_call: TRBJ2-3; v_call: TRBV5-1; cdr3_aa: CASSFSAGRTDTQYF
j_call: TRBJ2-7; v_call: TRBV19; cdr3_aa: CASARGMGTLLEQYF
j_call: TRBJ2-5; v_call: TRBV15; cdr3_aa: CATSREGGPLETQYF
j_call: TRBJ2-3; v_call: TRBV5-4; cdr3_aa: CASSFQGAADTQYF
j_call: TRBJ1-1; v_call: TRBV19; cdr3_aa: CASSYRAATEAFF
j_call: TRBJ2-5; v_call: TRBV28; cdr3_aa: CASSRAGRETQYF
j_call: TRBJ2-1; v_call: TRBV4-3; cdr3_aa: CASSQDFRTGNEQFF
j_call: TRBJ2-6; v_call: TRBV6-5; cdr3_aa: CASSYSGPGANVLTF
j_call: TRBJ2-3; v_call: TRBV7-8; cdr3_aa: CASSLREGDTQYF
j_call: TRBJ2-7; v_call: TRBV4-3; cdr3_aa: CASSQDLLSGSRYF
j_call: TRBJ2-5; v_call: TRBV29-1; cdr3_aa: CSVEGGKTQYF
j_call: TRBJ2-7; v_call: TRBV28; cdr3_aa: CASRTGGGFGSYEQYF
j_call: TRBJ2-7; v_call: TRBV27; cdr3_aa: CASSSAPGQGNHEQYF
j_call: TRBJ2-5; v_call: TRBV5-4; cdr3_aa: CASSLRLRGRQETQYF
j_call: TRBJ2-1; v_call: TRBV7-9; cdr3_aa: CASSLGTGARYNEQFF
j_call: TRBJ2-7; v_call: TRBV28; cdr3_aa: CASSPLTGTSRDYEQYF
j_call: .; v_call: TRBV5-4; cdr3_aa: CASSLGHGSSYEQYF
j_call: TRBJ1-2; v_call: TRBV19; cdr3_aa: CASSVGASRDRVLEHF
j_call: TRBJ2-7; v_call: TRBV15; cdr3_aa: CATSRTKDRYSYEQYF
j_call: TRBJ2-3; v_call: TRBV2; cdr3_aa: CASRTGSFRTDTQYF
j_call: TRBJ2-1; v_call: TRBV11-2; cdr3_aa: CASSLVSGRANEQFF
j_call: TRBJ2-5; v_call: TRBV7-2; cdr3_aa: CASSPFNRVQYF
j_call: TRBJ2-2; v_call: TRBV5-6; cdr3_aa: CASSRRQQYTGELFF
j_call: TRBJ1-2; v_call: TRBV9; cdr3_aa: CASSRRTQGTNYGYTF
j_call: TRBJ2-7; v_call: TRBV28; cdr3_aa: CASSLAGLRYEQYF
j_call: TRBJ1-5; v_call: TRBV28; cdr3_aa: CASITGDGDRVNQPQHF